This T cell receptor (beta chain) was sequenced in a study of T-cell memory formation after mild COVID-19. The germline gives CDR1 PRHDT, CDR2 FYEKMQ (reference sequence). V lost 4 bases and J lost 5, with 18 bases in between. This CDR3 comprises 15 residues. This clonotype was seen a few times. The target antigen is unknown. It was 5'RACE with constant-segment primers that produced the TCR alpha and TCR beta cDNA libraries, which carried sample barcodes and UMIs. TCRdb passed the 5' RACE reads through MiXCR, listing each CDR3 protein once. The sample holds 400,000 to 500,000 distinct CDR3 sequences; about 19% are singletons and the top ten take 8.4%. Whole-study results and caveats: Within pre-infection memory, some responding clones were found, suggesting cross-reactive memory joined. Day 15 to 85 contracting clones showed balanced CD4/CD8; later expanders leaned CD4+.

Source material: PBMCs or a T cell subset sorted from them (not recorded which). V is TRBV13 and J is TRBJ2-7; D possibly corresponds to TRBD1 (6 bases). This TCR was recovered from an adult woman who had mild COVID-19 (a few samples of this study predate the infection). Cell type and time point are not known. CDR3 in DNA: TGTGCCAGCAGCTCTGGAAGGGGGACGGTAGACGAGCAGTACTTC. Amino acid sequence: CASSSGRGTVDEQYF.